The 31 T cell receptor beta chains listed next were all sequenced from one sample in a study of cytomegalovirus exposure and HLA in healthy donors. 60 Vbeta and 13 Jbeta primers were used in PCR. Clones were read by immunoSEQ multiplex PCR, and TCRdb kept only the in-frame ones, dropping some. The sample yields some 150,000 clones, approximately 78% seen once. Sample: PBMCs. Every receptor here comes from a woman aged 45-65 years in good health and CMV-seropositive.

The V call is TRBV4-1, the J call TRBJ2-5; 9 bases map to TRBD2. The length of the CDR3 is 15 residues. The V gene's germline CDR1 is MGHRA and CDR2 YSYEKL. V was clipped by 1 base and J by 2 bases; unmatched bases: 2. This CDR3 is CASSQGLAGQETQYF. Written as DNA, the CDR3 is TGCGCCAGCAGCCAAGGCCTAGCGGGGCAAGAGACCCAGTACTTC.

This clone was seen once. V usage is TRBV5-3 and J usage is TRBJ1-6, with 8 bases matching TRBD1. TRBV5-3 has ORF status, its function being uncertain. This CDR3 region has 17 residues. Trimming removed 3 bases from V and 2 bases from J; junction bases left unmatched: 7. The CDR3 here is CARSSLRDRPYNSPLHF. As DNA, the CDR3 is TGTGCCAGAAGCTCACTCCGGGACAGGCCCTATAATTCACCCCTCCACTTT.

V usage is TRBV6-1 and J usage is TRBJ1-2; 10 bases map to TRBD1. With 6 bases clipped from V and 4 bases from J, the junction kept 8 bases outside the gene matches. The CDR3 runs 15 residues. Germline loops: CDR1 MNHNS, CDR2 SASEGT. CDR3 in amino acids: CASSYRTGGVYGYTF. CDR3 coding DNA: TGTGCCAGCAGCTACAGGACAGGGGGAGTCTATGGCTACACCTTC.

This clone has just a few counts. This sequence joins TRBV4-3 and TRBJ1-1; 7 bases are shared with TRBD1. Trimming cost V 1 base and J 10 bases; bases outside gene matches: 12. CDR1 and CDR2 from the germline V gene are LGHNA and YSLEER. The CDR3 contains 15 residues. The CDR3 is CASSQVDRETFGAFF. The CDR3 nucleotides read TGCGCCAGCAGCCAAGTCGACAGGGAGACGTTTGGAGCTTTCTTT.

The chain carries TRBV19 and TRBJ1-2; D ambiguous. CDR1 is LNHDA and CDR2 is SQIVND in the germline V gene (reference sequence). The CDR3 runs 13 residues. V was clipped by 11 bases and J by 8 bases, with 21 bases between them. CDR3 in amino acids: CAARPTLSGGYTF. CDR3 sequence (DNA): TGTGCCGCCAGACCGACATTATCGGGAGGCTACACCTTC.

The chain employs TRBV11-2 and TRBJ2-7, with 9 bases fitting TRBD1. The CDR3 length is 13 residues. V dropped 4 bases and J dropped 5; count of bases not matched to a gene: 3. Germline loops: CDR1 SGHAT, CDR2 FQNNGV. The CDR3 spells CASSSTGGNEQYF. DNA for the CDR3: TGTGCCAGCAGCTCCACAGGGGGCAACGAGCAGTACTTC.

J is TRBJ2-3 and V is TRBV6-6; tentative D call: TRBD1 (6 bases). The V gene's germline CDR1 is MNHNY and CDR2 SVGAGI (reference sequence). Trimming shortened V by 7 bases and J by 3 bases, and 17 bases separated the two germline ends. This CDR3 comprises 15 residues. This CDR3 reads CASKKTPGATDTQYF. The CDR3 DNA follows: TGTGCCAGCAAAAAAACCCCAGGGGCTACAGATACGCAGTATTTT.

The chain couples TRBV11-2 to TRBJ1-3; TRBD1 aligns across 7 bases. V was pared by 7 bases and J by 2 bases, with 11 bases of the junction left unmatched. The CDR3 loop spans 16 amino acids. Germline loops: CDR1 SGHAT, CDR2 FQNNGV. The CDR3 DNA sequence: TGTGCCAGCACCCCAATACAGGGGTCAACTGGAAACACCATATATTTT. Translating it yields CASTPIQGSTGNTIYF.

The CDR3 DNA is TGTGCCAGCAGTTCGCGGGAGATGGCTTTCTTT. This gives the protein CASSSREMAFF. The rearrangement joins TRBV28 to TRBJ1-1; D is unclear. This CDR3 spans 11 amino acids. Germline CDR1 is MDHEN and CDR2 is SYDVKM. Trimming left V 4 bases short and J 11 bases short, with 11 bases between.

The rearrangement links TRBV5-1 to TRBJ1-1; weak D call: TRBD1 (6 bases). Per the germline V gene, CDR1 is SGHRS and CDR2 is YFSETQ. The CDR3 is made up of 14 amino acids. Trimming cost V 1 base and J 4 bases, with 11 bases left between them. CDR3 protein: CASSLLGQSTEAFF. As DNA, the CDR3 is TGCGCCAGCAGCTTGCTCGGACAGTCCACTGAAGCTTTCTTT.

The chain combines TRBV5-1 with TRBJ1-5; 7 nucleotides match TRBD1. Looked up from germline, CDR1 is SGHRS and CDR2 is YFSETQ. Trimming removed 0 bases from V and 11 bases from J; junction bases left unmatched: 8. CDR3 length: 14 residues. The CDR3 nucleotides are TGCGCCAGCAGCTTGGGACAGGGTGGGTCGGCCCAGCATTTT. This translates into CASSLGQGGSAQHF.

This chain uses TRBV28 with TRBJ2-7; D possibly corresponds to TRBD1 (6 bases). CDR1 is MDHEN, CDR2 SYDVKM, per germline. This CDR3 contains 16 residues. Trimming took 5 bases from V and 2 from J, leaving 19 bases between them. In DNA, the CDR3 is TGTGCCAGCAGTCCACAGGGCGAAGTGGGTACCTACGAGCAGTACTTC. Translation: CASSPQGEVGTYEQYF.

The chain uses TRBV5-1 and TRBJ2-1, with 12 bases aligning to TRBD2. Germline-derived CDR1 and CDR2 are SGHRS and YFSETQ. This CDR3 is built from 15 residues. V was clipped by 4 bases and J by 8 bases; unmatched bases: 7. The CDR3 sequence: CASSNRLAGVHEQFF. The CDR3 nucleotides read TGCGCCAGCAGCAATAGACTAGCGGGAGTTCATGAGCAGTTCTTC.

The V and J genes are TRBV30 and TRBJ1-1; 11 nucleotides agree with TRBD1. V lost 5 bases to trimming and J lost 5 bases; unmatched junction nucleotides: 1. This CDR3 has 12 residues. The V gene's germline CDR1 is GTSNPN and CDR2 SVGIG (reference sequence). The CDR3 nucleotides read TGTGCCTGGGGGACAGGGGGGACTGAAGCTTTCTTT. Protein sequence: CAWGTGGTEAFF.

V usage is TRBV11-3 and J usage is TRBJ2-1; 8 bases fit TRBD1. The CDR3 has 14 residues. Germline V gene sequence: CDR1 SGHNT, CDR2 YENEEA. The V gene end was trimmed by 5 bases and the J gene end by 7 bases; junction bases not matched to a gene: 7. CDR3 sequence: CASSKTGDGNEQFF. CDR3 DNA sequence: TGTGCCAGCAGCAAGACAGGGGATGGTAATGAGCAGTTCTTC.

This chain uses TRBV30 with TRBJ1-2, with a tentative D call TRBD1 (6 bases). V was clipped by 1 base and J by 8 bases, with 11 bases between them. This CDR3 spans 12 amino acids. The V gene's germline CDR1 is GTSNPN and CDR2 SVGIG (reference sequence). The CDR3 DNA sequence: TGTGCCTGGAGTGCACAGGGTCTCGGCTACACCTTC. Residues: CAWSAQGLGYTF.

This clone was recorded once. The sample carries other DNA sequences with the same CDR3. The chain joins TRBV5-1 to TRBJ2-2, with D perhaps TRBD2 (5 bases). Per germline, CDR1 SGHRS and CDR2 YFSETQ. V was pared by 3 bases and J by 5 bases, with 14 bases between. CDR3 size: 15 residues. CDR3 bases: TGCGCCAGCAGCTCGTCGGGGATTATGACCGGGGAGCTGTTTTTT. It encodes CASSSSGIMTGELFF.

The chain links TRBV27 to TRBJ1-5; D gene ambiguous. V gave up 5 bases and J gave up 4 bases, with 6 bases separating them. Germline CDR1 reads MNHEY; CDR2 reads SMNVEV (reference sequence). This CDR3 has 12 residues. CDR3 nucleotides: TGTGCCAGCAGTACTCAAAATCAGCCCCAGCATTTT. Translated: CASSTQNQPQHF.

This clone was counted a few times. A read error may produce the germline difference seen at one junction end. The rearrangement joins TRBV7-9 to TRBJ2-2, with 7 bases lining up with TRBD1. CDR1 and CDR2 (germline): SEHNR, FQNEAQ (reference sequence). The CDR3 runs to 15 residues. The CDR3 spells CSSSLSRAGGAELFF. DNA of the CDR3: TGTTCCAGCAGCTTATCTCGGGCAGGGGGAGCGGAGCTGTTTTTT. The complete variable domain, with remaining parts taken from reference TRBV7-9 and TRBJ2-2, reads DTGVSQNPRHKITKRGQNVTFRCDPISEHNRLYWYRQTLGQGPEFLTYFQNEAQLEKSRLLSDRFSAERPKGSFSTLEIQRTEQGDSAMYLCSSSLSRAGGAELFFGEGSRLTVL.

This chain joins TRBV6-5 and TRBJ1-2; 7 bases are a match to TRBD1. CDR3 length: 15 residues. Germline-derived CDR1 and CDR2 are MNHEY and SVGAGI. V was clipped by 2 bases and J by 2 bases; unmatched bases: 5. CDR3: CASSYKGAANYGYTF. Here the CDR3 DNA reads TGTGCCAGCAGTTACAAGGGGGCGGCGAACTATGGCTACACCTTC.

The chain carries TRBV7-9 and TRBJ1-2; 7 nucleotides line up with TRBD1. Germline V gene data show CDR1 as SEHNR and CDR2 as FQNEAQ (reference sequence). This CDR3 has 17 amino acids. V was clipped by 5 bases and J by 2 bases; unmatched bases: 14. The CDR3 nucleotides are TGTGCCAGCAGCCCCATCGACAGGGACCCCTCCAACTATGGCTACACCTTC. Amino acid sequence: CASSPIDRDPSNYGYTF.

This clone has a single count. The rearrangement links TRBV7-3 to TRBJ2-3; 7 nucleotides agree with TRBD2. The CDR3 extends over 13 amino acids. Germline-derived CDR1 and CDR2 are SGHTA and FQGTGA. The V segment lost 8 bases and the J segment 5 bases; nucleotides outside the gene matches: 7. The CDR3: CASRREVGDTQYF. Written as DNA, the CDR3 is TGTGCCAGCCGCCGGGAGGTAGGAGATACGCAGTATTTT.

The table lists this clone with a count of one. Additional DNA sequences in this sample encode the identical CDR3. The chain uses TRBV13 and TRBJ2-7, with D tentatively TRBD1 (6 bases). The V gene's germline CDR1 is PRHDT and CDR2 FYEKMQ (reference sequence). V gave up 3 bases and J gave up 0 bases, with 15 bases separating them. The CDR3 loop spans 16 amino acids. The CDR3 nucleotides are TGTGCCAGCAGCTTGCAGGGGTGGGGCGGCTCCTACGAGCAGTACTTC. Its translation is CASSLQGWGGSYEQYF.

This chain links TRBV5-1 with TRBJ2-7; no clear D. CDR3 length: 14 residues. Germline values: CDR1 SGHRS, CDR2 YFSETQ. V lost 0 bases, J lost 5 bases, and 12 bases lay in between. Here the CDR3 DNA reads TGCGCCAGCAGCTTGGTTGGGCAGGCTGACGAGCAGTACTTC. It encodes CASSLVGQADEQYF. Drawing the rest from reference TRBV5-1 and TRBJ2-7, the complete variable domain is KAGVTQTPRYLIKTRGQQVTLSCSPISGHRSVSWYQQTPGQGLQFLFEYFSETQRNKGNFPGRFSGRQFSNSRSEMNVSTLELGDSALYLCASSLVGQADEQYFGPGTRLTVT.

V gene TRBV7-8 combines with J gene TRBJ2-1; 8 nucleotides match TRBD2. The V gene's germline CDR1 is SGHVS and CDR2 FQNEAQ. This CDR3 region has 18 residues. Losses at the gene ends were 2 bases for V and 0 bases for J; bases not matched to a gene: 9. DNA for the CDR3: TGTGCCAGCAGCTTAAGTTTGGGTGGGACTAGCTCCTACAATGAGCAGTTCTTC. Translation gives CASSLSLGGTSSYNEQFF.

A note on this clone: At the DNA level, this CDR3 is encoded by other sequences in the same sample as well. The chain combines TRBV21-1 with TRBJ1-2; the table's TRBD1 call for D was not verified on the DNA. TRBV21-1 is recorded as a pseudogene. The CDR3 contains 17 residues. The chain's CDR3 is CASSARTAASLNYGYTF. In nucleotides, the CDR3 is TGTGCCAGCAGTGCCCGGACAGCAGCCTCACTAAACTATGGCTACACCTTC.

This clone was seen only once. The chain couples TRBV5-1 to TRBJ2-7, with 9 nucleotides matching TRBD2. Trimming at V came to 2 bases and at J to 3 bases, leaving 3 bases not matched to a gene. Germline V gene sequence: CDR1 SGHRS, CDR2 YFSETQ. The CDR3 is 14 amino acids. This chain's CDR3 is CASSLGGGVYEQYF. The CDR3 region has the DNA TGCGCCAGCAGCTTAGGCGGGGGGGTCTACGAGCAGTACTTC. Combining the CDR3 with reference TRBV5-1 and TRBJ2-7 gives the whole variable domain KAGVTQTPRYLIKTRGQQVTLSCSPISGHRSVSWYQQTPGQGLQFLFEYFSETQRNKGNFPGRFSGRQFSNSRSEMNVSTLELGDSALYLCASSLGGGVYEQYFGPGTRLTVT.

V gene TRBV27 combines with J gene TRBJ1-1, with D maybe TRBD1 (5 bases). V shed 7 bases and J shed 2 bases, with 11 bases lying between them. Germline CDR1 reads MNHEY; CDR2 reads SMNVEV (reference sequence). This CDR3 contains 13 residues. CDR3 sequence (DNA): TGTGCCAGCACCGGGGGAGGCAACACTGAAGCTTTCTTT. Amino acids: CASTGGGNTEAFF.

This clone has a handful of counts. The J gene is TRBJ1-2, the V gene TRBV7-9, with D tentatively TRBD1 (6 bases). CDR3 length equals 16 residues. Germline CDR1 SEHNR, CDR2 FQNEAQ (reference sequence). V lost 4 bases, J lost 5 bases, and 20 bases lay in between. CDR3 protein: CASSSPGVVDRYGYTF. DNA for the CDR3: TGTGCCAGCAGCTCCCCAGGGGTAGTAGATCGGTATGGCTACACCTTC.

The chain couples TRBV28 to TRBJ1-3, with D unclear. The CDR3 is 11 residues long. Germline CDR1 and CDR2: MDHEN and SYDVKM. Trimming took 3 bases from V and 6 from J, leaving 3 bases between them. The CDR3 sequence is CASSFLNTIYF. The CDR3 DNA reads TGTGCCAGCAGTTTCTTAAACACCATATATTTT. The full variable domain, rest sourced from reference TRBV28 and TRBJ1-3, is DVKVTQSSRYLVKRTGEKVFLECVQDMDHENMFWYRQDPGLGLRLIYFSYDVKMKEKGDIPEGYSVSREKKERFSLILESASTNQTSMYLCASSFLNTIYFGEGSWLTVV.

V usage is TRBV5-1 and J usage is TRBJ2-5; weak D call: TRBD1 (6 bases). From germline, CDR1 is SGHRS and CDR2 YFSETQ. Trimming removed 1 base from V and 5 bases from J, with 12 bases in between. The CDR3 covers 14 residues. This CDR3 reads CASSLYGGLETQYF. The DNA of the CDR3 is TGCGCCAGCAGCTTGTATGGGGGCTTGGAGACCCAGTACTTC.